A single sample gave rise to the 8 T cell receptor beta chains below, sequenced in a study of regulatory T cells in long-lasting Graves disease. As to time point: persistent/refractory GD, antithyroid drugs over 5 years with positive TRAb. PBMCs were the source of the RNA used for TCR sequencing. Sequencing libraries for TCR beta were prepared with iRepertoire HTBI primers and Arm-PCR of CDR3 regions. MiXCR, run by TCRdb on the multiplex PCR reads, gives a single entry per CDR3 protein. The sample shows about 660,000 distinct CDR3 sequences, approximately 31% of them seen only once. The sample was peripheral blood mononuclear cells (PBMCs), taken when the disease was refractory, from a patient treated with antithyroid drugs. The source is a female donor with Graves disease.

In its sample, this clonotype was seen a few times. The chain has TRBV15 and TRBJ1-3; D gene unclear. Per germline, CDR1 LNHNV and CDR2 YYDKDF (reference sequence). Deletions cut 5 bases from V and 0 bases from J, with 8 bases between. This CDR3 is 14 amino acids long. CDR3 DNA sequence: TGTGCCACCAGCGGATTTAGCTCTGGAAACACCATATATTTT. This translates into CATSGFSSGNTIYF. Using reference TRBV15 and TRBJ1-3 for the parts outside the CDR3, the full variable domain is DAMVIQNPRYQVTQFGKPVTLSCSQTLNHNVMYWYQQKSSQAPKLLFHYYDKDFNNEADTPDNFQSRRPNTSFCFLDIRSPGLGDTAMYLCATSGFSSGNTIYFGEGSWLTVV.

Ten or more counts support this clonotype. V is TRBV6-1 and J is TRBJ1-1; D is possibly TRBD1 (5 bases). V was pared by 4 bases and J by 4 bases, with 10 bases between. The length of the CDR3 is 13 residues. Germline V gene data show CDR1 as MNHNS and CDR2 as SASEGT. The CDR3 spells CASSGGVSTEAFF. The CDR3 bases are TGTGCCAGCAGTGGGGGGGTATCCACTGAAGCTTTCTTT.

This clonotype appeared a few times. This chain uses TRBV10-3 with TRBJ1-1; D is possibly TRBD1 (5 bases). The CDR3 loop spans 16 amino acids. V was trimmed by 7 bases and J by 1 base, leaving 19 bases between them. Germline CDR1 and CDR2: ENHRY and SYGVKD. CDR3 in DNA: TGTGCCATCACTCTTCGAAGGGACGGACAGAACACTGAAGCTTTCTTT. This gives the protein CAITLRRDGQNTEAFF.

This chain's CDR3 is CASSESRNTIYF. CDR3 nucleotide sequence: TGTGCCAGCAGTGAATCCCGAAACACCATATATTTT. The chain uses TRBV25-1 and TRBJ1-3; no firm D call. The CDR3 totals 12 residues. Trimming pared 1 base from V and 5 bases from J, leaving 3 bases between. From germline, CDR1 is MGHDK and CDR2 SYGVNS.

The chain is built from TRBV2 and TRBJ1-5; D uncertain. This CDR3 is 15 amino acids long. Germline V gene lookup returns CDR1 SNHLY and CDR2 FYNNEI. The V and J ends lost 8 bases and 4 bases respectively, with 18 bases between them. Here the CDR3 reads CASHQARLENQPQHF. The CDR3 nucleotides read TGTGCCAGCCATCAGGCCCGCTTGGAAAATCAGCCCCAGCATTTT.

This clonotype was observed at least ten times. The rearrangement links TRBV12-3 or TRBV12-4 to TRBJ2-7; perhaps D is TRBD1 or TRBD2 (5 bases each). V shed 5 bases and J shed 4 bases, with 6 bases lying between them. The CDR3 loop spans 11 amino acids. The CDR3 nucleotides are TGTGCCAGCAGTGGGGGATACGAGCAGTACTTC. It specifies CASSGGYEQYF.

The CDR3 DNA reads as TGTGCCATCAGTGAGGCCGCAGGGATTTCGGTGAACACTGAAGCTTTCTTT. It translates to CAISEAAGISVNTEAFF. V usage is TRBV10-3 and J usage is TRBJ1-1; tentatively, D is TRBD1 (5 bases). Looked up from germline, CDR1 is ENHRY and CDR2 is SYGVKD. V was cut by 2 bases and J by 0 bases, with 16 bases left in between. CDR3 length equals 17 residues.

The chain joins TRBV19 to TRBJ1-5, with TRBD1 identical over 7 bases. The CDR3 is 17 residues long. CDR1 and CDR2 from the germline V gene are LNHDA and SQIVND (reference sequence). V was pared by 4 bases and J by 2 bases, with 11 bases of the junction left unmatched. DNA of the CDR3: TGTGCCAGTAGTAGCCTGACAGGGTTGGTTGGCAATCAGCCCCAGCATTTT. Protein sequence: CASSSLTGLVGNQPQHF.